This is a list of T cell receptor beta chains from one sample in a study of blood T cell repertoires in COVID-19. Measured with immunoSEQ multiplex PCR; TCRdb has only the in-frame clones, and not every one. The table lists under 500,000 clones, 87% of them singletons. Sequences were obtained from PBMCs or T cells enriched from blood (not recorded which). The receptors were sampled from a woman under 30 with acute COVID-19. The CDR3 runs from the conserved cysteine through the conserved F or W. D genes are given only for firm matches.

d_call	v_call	j_call	cdr3_aa	cdr3_nt
-	TRBV29-1	TRBJ2-2	CSVTRENTGELFF	TGCAGCGTTACCAGGGAGAACACCGGGGAGCTGTTTTTT
-	TRBV27	TRBJ2-5	CASSYGLGRRETQYF	TGTGCCAGCAGTTACGGGCTAGGGAGAAGGGAGACCCAGTACTTC
TRBD1	TRBV11-2	TRBJ2-7	CASSLWVTGTLEQYF	TGTGCCAGCAGCTTGTGGGTGACAGGGACGTTGGAGCAGTACTTC
-	TRBV5-4	TRBJ2-5	CASSLIGVETQYF	TGTGCCAGCAGCTTGATAGGGGTTGAGACCCAGTACTTC
-	TRBV21-1	TRBJ1-1	CASNIRGQSEAFF	TGTGCCAGCAACATAAGGGGACAGTCTGAAGCTTTCTTT
-	TRBV10-2	TRBJ1-1	CASSEDTIHTEAFF	TGCGCCAGCAGTGAGGACACGATACACACTGAAGCTTTCTTT
-	TRBV28	TRBJ1-3	CASSLLAGNTIYF	TGTGCCAGCAGTCTCCTTGCTGGAAACACCATATATTTT
TRBD2	TRBV7-7	TRBJ2-1	CASSTSGGEEQFF	TGTGCTAGCAGCACTAGCGGGGGGGAAGAGCAGTTCTTC
-	TRBV6-5	TRBJ1-1	CAGSLRGMTEAFF	TGTGCCGGTTCACTCAGGGGAATGACTGAAGCTTTCTTT
-	TRBV30	TRBJ1-4	CAWGQGNEKLFF	TGTGCCTGGGGGCAGGGAAATGAAAAACTGTTTTTT
-	TRBV3-1/TRBV3-2	TRBJ1-6	CASSLRTTLLGSPLHF	TGTGCCAGCAGCCTTAGGACAACGTTATTGGGTTCACCCCTCCACTTT
TRBD1	TRBV19	TRBJ2-2	CASLRDRRAGELFF	TGTGCCAGTCTGAGGGACAGGAGGGCCGGGGAGCTGTTTTTT
-	TRBV12-3/TRBV12-4	TRBJ1-2	CASSLRLADGYTF	TGTGCCAGCAGTCTACGGTTGGCGGATGGCTACACCTTC
-	TRBV10-3	TRBJ2-7	CAISEGQGGYEQYF	TGTGCCATCAGTGAAGGGCAGGGAGGCTACGAGCAGTACTTC
TRBD1	TRBV5-5	TRBJ1-2	CASSINRGPYGYTF	TGTGCCAGCAGCATAAACAGGGGTCCCTATGGCTACACCTTC
TRBD1	TRBV27	TRBJ1-5	CASSLTPQGAHQPQHF	TGTGCCAGCAGTTTAACCCCACAGGGGGCCCATCAGCCCCAGCATTTT